This T cell receptor (beta chain) was captured in a study of neurological immune-mediated disorders. The making of cDNA relied on 5'RACE with 10-nucleotide random UMIs. Each CDR3 protein gets one entry after TCRdb re-called the 5' RACE reads with MiXCR. This repertoire shows fewer than 50,000 distinct CDR3 sequences, about 14% found once; its top ten account for approximately 3.5%. CDR3 length: 12 residues. Germline loops: CDR1 SGHRS, CDR2 YFSETQ. V lost 5 bases and J 6 bases, leaving 11 bases between the germline ends. This clonotype was seen at least ten times. Approximately 920,000 sorted CD4+ or CD8+ T cells made each library.

This clonotype was sampled from a woman aged 60 to 75 with HTLV-1-associated myelopathy (HAM/TSP). Sequenced material: CD4+ T cells from blood. The chain has TRBV5-1 and TRBJ1-2; D uncertain. CDR3 region: CASRRGSDGYTF. CDR3 DNA sequence: TGCGCCAGCAGGAGAGGGTCGGATGGCTACACCTTC.